Detailed here is one T cell receptor beta chain. It has no known antigen specificity. No base qualities exist here, and no much larger clone lies one base off it. The donors were included in the validation cohort of roughly 130 subjects, a group kept apart from the roughly 670-subject first cohort. V sheds 4 bases and J sheds 3 bases, leaving 16 bases between their ends. The cysteine opens and the phenylalanine closes a CDR3 of 15 amino acids. The retained sequence is limited to the CDR3, 45 bases, with the frame set at the first base. The CDR1 and CDR2 encoded by the germline V gene are SGHRS and YFSETQ. The protocol used for the library was the immunoSEQ multiplex PCR assay. Per the authors' processing: A statistical classification framework was developed to diagnose cytomegalovirus status using the catalog of TCR beta chain sequences. In TCRdb, the immuneACCESS table is reduced to in-frame sequences with V and J assigned. These tables do not hold every clone; where another copy was compared, an unresolved V gene accounts for under half, and the others remain unexplained. V and J calls and clone size are given by that table; D and trimming were obtained from the DNA. The sample includes about 150,000 clones, with 86% observed a single time. The ten largest clones add up to approximately 20% of the sample.

This entry comes from a study of cytomegalovirus exposure and HLA in healthy donors (dated 2017 in TCRdb). Regarding the research as a whole: According to a later analysis, one platform produced both the 100 to 150 validation repertoires and the approximately 660 repertoires of the first cohort. The study was designed to test whether signatures of past pathogen exposure could be identified by cataloging public T cell receptors. In addition to the first cohort of 650 to 750 subjects, a separate validation cohort of about 120 different subjects was used. High-throughput TCR immunosequencing, statistical association of individual TCRs with disease status, and machine learning were combined to predict cytomegalovirus infection status. Study-wide findings and limitations: Most TCR sequences were observed very rarely across donors, whereas some public TCRs were present in many individuals. All 120 or so repertoires were used to score co-occurrence in the validation cohort in a later analysis, because that analysis had no HLA typing for the cohort. The study listed 164 TCR beta chains as associated with cytomegalovirus. According to the authors, the approach could potentially be generalized to other disease states and immunological phenotypes. The classifier was reported to diagnose cytomegalovirus status with high specificity and sensitivity in both the original cohort and the validation cohort. Three of the identified cytomegalovirus-associated TCR beta chains were confirmed in vitro to be specific for cytomegalovirus antigens. Subsequent analysis determined that TCRs grouped into clusters in the first cohort also showed a tendency toward co-occurrence across the 130 or so validation repertoires, and 85% to 95% of cluster scores exceeded 0.

The sequence was collected from a man between 18 and 35 years old in good health and CMV-seropositive. Recombination connected TRBV5-1 to TRBJ1-1; the D gene is perhaps TRBD1, from 5 matching bases. The sample taken for sequencing was PBMCs. In nucleotides, the sequence is TGCGCCAGCAGCCAGGAGGGACGACGGCACACTGAAGCTTTCTTT. Its translation is CASSQEGRRHTEAFF.